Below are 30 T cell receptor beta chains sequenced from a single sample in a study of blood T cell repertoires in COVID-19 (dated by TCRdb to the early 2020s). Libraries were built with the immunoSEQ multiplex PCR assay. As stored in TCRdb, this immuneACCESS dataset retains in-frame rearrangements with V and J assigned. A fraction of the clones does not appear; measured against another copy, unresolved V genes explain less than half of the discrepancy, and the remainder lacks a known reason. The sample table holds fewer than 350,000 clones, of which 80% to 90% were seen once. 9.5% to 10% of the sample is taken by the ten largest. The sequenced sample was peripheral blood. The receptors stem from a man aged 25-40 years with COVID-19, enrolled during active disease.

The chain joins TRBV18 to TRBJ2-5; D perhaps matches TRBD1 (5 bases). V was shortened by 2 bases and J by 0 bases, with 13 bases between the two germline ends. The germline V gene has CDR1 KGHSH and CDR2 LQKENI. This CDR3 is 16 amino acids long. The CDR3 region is CASSPVAGNYQETQYF. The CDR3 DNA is TGTGCCAGCTCACCAGTGGCAGGGAACTACCAAGAGACCCAGTACTTC.

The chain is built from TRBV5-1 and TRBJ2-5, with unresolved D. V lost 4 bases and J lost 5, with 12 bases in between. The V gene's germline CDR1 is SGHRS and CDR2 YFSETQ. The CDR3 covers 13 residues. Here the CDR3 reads CASSVQPGETQYF. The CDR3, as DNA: TGCGCCAGCAGCGTACAGCCTGGGGAGACCCAGTACTTC.

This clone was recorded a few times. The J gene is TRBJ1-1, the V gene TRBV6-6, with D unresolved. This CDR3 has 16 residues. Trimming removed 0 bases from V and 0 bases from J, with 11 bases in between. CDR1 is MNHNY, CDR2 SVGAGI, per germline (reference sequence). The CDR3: CASSYSILAMNTEAFF. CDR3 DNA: TGTGCCAGCAGTTACTCGATTCTTGCTATGAACACTGAAGCTTTCTTT.

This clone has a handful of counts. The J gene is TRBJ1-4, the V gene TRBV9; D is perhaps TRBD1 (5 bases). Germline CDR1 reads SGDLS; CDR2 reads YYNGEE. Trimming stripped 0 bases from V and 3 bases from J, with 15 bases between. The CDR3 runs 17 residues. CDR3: CASSVGIRVTANEKLFF. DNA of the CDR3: TGTGCCAGCAGCGTAGGTATCAGGGTAACGGCTAATGAAAAACTGTTTTTT.

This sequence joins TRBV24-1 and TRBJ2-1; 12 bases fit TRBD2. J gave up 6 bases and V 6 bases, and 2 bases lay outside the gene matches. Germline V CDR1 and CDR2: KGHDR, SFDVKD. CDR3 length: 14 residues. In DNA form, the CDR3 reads TGTGCCACCAGTCTAGCGGGGGGGAGCAATGAGCAGTTCTTC. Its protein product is CATSLAGGSNEQFF.

CDR3 sequence: CAWSGLGYEQYF. The CDR3 DNA reads TGTGCCTGGTCAGGGTTGGGGTACGAGCAGTACTTC. The chain employs TRBV30 and TRBJ2-7; possible D gene TRBD1, 5 bases. The V gene lost 5 bases and the J gene lost 4 bases, with 12 bases spanning the gap. The germline CDR1 and CDR2 sequences are GTSNPN and SVGIG (reference sequence). The CDR3 has 12 amino acids.

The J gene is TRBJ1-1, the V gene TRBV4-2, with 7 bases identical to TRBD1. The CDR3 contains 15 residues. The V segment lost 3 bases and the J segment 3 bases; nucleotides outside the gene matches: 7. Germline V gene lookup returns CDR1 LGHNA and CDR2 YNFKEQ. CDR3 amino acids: CASSQGQSRDTEAFF. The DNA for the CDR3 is TGTGCCAGCAGCCAGGGACAGTCCAGGGACACTGAAGCTTTCTTT.

For the CDR3, the DNA is TGTGCCTGGAGCCCGGGGGTTGGGGGAGGCTACACCTTC. It translates to CAWSPGVGGGYTF. This chain uses TRBV30 with TRBJ1-2; D perhaps matches TRBD1 (5 bases). The CDR3 runs to 13 residues. Germline V gene data show CDR1 as GTSNPN and CDR2 as SVGIG (reference sequence). V was cut by 3 bases and J by 8 bases, with 16 bases left in between.

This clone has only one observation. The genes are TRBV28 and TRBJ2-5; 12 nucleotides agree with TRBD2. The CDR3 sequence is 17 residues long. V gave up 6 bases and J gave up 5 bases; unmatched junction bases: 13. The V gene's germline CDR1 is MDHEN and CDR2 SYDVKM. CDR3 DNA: TGTGCCAGCAGCAAAACTAGCGGGAGGCGGGGTGGGGAGACCCAGTACTTC. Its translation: CASSKTSGRRGGETQYF.

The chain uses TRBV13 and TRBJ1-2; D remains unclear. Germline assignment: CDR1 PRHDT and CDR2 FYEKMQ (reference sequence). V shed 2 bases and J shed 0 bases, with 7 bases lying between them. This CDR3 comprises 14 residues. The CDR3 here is CASSLYQANYGYTF. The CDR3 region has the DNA TGTGCCAGCAGCTTATATCAGGCTAACTATGGCTACACCTTC. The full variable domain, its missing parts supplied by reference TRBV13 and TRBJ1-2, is AAGVIQSPRHLIKEKRETATLKCYPIPRHDTVYWYQQGPGQDPQFLISFYEKMQSDKGSIPDRFSAQQFSDYHSELNMSSLELGDSALYFCASSLYQANYGYTFGSGTRLTVV.

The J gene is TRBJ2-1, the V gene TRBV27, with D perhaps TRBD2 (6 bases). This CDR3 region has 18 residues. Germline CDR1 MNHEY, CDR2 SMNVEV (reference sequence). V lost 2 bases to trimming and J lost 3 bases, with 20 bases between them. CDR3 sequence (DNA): TGTGCCAGCAGTTTAAATAGCGGCGCCTTAGTCATCTACAATGAGCAGTTCTTC. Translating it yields CASSLNSGALVIYNEQFF.

In nucleotides, the CDR3 is TGTGCCAGCAGCTACTTGGGACAGGGTAACACCGGGGAGCTGTTTTTT. As protein: CASSYLGQGNTGELFF. The gene calls are TRBV7-3 and TRBJ2-2; 9 nucleotides line up with TRBD1. The CDR3 loop spans 16 amino acids. V lost 4 bases, J lost 2 bases, and 5 bases stayed unmatched. Germline-derived CDR1 and CDR2 are SGHTA and FQGTGA.

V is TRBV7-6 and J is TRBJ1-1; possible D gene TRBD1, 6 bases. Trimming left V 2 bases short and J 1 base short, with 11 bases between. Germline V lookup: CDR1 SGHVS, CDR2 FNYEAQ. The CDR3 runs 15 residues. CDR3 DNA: TGTGCCAGCAGCTTAAACAGGGCGCCGAACACTGAAGCTTTCTTT. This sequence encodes CASSLNRAPNTEAFF. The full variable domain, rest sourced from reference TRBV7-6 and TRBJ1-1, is GAGVSQSPRYKVTKRGQDVALRCDPISGHVSLYWYRQALGQGPEFLTYFNYEAQQDKSGLPNDRFSAERPEGSISTLTIQRTEQRDSAMYRCASSLNRAPNTEAFFGQGTRLTVV.

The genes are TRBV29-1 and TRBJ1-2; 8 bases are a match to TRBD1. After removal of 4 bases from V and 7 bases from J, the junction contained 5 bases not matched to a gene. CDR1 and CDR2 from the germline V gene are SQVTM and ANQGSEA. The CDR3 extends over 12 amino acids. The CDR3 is CSVGMGQAGYTF. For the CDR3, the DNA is TGCAGCGTTGGCATGGGACAGGCTGGCTACACCTTC.

CDR3 region: CASSESGVSGTKLGTQYF. DNA of the CDR3: TGCGCCAGCAGTGAGTCAGGAGTCTCGGGGACAAAGTTGGGTACGCAGTATTTT. The chain has TRBV10-2 and TRBJ2-3; D is perhaps TRBD1 (6 bases). Germline V lookup: CDR1 WSHSY, CDR2 SAAADI. V was clipped by 0 bases and J by 8 bases, with 24 bases between them. CDR3 size: 18 residues.

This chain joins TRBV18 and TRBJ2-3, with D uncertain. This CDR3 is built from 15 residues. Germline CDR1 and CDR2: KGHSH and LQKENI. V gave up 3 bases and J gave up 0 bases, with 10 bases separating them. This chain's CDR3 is CASSPSYVSTDTQYF. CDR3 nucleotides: TGTGCCAGCTCACCTTCCTACGTTAGCACAGATACGCAGTATTTT.

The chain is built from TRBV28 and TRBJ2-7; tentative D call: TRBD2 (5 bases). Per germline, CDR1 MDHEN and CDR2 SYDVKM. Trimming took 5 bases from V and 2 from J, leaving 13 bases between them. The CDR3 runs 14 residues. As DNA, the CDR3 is TGTGCCAGCAGTCCCCCGGGGTTCCCCTACGAGCAGTACTTC. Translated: CASSPPGFPYEQYF.

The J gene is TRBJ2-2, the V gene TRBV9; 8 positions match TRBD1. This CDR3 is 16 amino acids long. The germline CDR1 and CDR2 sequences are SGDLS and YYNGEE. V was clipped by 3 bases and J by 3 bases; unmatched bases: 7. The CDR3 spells CASSGQGARYTGELFF. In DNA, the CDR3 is TGTGCCAGCAGCGGCCAGGGGGCGCGGTACACCGGGGAGCTGTTTTTT.

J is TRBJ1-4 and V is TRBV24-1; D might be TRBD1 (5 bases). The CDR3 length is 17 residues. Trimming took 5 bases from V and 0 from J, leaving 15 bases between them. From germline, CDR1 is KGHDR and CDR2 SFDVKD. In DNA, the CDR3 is TGTGCCACCAGTGCGGGGGGTATCCAGGCAACTAATGAAAAACTGTTTTTT. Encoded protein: CATSAGGIQATNEKLFF.

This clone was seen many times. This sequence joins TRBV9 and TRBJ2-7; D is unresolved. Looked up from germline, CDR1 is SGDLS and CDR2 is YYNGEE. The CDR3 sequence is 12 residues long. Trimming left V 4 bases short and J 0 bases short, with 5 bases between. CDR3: CASSSSSYEQYF. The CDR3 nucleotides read TGTGCCAGCAGCTCCAGCTCCTACGAGCAGTACTTC.

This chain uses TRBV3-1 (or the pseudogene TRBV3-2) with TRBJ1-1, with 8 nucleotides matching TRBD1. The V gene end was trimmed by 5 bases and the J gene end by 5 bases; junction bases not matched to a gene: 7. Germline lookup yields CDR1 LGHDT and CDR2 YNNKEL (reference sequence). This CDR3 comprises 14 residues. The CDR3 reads CASSSDRVRTEAFF. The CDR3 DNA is TGTGCCAGCAGCTCGGACAGGGTTAGGACTGAAGCTTTCTTT.

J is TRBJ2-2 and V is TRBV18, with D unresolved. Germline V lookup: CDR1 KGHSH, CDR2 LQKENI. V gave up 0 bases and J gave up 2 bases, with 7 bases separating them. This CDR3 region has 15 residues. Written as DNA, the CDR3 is TGTGCCAGCTCACCACCGTTAGTAAACACCGGGGAGCTGTTTTTT. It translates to CASSPPLVNTGELFF.

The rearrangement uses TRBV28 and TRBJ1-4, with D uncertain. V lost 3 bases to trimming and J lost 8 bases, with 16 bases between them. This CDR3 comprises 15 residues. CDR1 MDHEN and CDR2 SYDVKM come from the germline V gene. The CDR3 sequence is CASSLVDGGWEKLFF. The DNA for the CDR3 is TGTGCCAGCAGTTTGGTGGACGGAGGGTGGGAAAAACTGTTTTTT. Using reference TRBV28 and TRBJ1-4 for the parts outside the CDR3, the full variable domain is DVKVTQSSRYLVKRTGEKVFLECVQDMDHENMFWYRQDPGLGLRLIYFSYDVKMKEKGDIPEGYSVSREKKERFSLILESASTNQTSMYLCASSLVDGGWEKLFFGSGTQLSVL.

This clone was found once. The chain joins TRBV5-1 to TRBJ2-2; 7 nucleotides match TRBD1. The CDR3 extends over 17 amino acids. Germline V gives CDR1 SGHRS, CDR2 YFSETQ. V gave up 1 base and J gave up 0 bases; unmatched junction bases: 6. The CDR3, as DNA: TGCGCCAGCAGCTTGTCGCCCGGGACAGCGAACACCGGGGAGCTGTTTTTT. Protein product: CASSLSPGTANTGELFF.

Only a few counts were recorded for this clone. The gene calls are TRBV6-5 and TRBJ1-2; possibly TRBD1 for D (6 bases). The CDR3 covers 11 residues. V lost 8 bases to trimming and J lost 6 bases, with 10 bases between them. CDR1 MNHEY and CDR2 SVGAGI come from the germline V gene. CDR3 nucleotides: TGTGCCAGCCTTTCAGGGGATGGCTACACCTTC. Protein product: CASLSGDGYTF.

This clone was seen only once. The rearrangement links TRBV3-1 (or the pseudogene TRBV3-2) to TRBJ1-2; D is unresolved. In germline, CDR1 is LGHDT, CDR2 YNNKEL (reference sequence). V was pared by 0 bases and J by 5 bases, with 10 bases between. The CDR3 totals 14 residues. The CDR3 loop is CASSQEFVSYGYTF. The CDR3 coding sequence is TGTGCCAGCAGCCAAGAGTTTGTGTCATATGGCTACACCTTC.

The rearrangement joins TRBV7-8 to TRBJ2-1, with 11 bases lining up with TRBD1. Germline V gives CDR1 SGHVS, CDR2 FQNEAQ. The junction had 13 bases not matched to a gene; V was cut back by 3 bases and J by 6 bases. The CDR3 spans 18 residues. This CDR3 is CASSFFAGGDRGGNEQFF. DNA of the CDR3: TGTGCCAGCAGCTTTTTTGCTGGCGGGGACAGGGGGGGCAATGAGCAGTTCTTC.

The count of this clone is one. The CDR3 loop reads CASSRQGVGSGANVLTF. The CDR3 DNA follows: TGTGCCAGCTCACGACAGGGAGTGGGCTCTGGGGCCAACGTCCTGACTTTC. This chain joins TRBV18 and TRBJ2-6; 7 bases map to TRBD1. Germline CDR1 reads KGHSH; CDR2 reads LQKENI. This CDR3 has 17 residues. Unmatched junction bases numbered 6, after V lost 4 bases and J lost 0 bases. Full variable domain (rest looked up from reference TRBV18 and TRBJ2-6): NAGVMQNPRHLVRRRGQEARLRCSPMKGHSHVYWYRQLPEEGLKFMVYLQKENIIDESGMPKERFSAEFPKEGPSILRIQQVVRGDSAAYFCASSRQGVGSGANVLTFGAGSRLTVL.

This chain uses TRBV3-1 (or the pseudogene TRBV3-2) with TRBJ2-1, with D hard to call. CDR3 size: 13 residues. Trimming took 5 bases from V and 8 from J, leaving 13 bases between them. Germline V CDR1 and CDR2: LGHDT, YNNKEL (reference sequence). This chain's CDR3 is CASSDNRLYEQFF. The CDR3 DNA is TGTGCCAGCAGCGACAACCGCCTTTATGAGCAGTTCTTC.

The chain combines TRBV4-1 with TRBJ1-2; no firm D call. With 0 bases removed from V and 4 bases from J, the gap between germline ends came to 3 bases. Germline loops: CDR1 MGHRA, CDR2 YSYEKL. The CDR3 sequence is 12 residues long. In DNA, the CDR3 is TGCGCCAGCAGCCAAGACAGCTATGGCTACACCTTC. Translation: CASSQDSYGYTF.